The present T cell receptor (beta chain) was sequenced within a study of T cells in Graves' hyperthyroidism and ophthalmopathy. Study observations and caveats: Through a model of 13 V-J features, ophthalmopathy was separated from stable hyperthyroidism.

Amplification yielded TCR beta CDR3 regions, with RNA transcripts as the source. Primed by the HTBI set, a first-round RT-PCR was run on the TCR CDR3. Each CDR3 protein is one row after TCRdb ran MiXCR on the multiplex PCR reads. The data hold a few hundred thousand distinct CDR3 sequences, with approximately 23% observed a single time. CDR3 size: 16 residues. Germline CDR1 is SGHTA and CDR2 is FQGNSA. The junction had 9 bases not matched to a gene; V was cut back by 3 bases and J by 5 bases. This clonotype was counted at least ten times. The antigen is unknown. The receptor comes from a woman in her 70s with Graves' ophthalmopathy. The chain carries TRBV7-2 and TRBJ1-1; 10 nucleotides match TRBD1. What was sequenced was blood. The CDR3 here is CASSFERTGGPTEAFF. The CDR3 region has the DNA TGTGCCAGCAGCTTCGAGCGGACAGGGGGACCGACTGAAGCTTTCTTT.